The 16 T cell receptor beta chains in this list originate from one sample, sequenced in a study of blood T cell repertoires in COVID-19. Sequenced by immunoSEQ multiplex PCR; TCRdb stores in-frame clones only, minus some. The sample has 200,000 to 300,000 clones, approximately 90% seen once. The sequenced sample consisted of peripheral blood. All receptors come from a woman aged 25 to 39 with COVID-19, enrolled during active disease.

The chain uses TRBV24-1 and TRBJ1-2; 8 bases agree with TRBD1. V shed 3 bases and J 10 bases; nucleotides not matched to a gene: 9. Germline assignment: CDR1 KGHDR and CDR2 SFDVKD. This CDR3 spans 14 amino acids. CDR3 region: CATSDTRTGSDYTF. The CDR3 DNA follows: TGTGCCACCAGTGATACAAGGACAGGGTCTGACTACACCTTC.

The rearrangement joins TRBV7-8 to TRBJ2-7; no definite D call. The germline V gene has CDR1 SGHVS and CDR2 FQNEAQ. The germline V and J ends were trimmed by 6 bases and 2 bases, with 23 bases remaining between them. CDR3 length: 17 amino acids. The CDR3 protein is CASSSTATRSWTYEQYF. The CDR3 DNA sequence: TGTGCCAGCAGTTCCACCGCCACGAGGTCTTGGACCTACGAGCAGTACTTC. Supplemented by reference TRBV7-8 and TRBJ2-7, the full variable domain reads GAGVSQSPRYKVAKRGQDVALRCDPISGHVSLFWYQQALGQGPEFLTYFQNEAQLDKSGLPSDRFFAERPEGSVSTLKIQRTQQEDSAVYLCASSSTATRSWTYEQYFGPGTRLTVT.

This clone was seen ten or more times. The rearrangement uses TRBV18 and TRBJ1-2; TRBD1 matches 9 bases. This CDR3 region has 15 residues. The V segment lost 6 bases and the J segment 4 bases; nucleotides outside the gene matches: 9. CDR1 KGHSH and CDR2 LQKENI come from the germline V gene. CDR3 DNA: TGTGCCAGCTCCCCCGAACAGGGGGCCCTCTATGGCTACACCTTC. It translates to CASSPEQGALYGYTF.

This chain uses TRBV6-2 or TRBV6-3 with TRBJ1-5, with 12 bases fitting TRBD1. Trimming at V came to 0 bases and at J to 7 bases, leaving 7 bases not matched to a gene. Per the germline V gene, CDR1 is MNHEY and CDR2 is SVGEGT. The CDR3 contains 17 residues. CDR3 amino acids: CASSYSGQGASRQPQHF. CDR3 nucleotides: TGTGCCAGCAGTTACTCGGGACAGGGGGCATCGAGGCAGCCCCAGCATTTT.

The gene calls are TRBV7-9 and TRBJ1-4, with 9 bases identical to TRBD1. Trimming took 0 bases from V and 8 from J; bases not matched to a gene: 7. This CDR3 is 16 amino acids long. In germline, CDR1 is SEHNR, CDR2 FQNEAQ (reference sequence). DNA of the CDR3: TGTGCCAGCAGCTTAGCGGGACAGGGTCTTTTCGAAAAACTGTTTTTT. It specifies CASSLAGQGLFEKLFF.

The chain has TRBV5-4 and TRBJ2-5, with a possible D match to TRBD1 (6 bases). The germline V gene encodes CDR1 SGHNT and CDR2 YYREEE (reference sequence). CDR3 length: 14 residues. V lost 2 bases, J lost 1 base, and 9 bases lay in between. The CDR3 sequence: CASSFAGAQETQYF. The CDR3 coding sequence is TGTGCCAGCAGCTTTGCAGGGGCCCAAGAGACCCAGTACTTC.

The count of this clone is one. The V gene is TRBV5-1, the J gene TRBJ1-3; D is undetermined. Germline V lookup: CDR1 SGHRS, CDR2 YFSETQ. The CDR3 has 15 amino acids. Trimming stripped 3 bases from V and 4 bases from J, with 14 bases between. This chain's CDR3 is CASSYVGEGGNTIYF. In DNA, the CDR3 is TGCGCCAGCAGCTACGTCGGGGAGGGAGGAAACACCATATATTTT.

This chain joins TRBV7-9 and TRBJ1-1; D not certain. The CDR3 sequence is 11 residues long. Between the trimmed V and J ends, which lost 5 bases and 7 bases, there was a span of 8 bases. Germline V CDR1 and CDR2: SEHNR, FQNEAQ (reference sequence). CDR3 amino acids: CASSLPSEAFF. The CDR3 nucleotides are TGTGCCAGCAGCCTCCCTAGTGAAGCTTTCTTT.

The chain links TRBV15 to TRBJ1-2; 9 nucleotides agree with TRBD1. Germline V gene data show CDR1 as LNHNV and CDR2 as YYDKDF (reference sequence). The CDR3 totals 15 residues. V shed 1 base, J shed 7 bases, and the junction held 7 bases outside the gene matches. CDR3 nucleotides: TGTGCCACCAGCAGAGCGAGGACAGGGGATATTGGCTACACCTTC. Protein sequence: CATSRARTGDIGYTF.

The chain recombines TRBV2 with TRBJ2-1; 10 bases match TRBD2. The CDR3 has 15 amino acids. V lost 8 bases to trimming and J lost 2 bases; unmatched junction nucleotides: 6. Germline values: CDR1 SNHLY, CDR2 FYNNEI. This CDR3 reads CASVPGLAPYNEQFF. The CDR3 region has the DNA TGTGCCAGCGTCCCGGGACTAGCGCCCTACAATGAGCAGTTCTTC.

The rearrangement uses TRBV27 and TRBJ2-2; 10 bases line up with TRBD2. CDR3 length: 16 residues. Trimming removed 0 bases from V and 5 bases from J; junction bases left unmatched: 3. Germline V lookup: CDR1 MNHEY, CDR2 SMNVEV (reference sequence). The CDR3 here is CASSLSASGRTGELFF. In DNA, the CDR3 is TGTGCCAGCAGTTTATCTGCTAGCGGGAGAACCGGGGAGCTGTTTTTT.

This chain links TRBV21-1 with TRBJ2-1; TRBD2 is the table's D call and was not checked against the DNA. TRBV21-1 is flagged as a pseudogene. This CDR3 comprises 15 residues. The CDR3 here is CASSKVSVIYNEQFF. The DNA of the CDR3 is TGTGCCAGCAGCAAAGTTAGCGTAATCTACAATGAGCAGTTCTTC.

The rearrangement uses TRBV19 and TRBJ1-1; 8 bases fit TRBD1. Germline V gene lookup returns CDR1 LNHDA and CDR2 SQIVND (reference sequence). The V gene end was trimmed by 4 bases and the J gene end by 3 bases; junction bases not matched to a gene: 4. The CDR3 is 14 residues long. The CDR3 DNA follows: TGTGCCAGTAGTACCAGGGGGCGTCACACTGAAGCTTTCTTT. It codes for CASSTRGRHTEAFF.

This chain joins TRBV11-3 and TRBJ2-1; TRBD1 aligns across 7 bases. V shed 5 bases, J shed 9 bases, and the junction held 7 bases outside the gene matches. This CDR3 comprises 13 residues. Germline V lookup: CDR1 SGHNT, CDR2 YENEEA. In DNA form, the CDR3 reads TGTGCCAGCAGCCGCCAGGGGGATGGTGAGCAGTTCTTC. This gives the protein CASSRQGDGEQFF.

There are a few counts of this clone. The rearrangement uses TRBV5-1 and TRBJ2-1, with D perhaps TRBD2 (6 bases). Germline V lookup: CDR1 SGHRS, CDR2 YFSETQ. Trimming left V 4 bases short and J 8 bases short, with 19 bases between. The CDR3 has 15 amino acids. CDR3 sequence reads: CASSPTQRRGDEQFF. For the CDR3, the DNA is TGCGCCAGCAGCCCGACCCAAAGACGCGGGGATGAGCAGTTCTTC.

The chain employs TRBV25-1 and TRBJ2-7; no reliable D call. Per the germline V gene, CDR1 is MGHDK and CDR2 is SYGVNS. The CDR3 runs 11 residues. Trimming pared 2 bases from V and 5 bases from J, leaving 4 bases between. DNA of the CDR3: TGTGCCAGCAGTGAAATTAACGAGCAGTACTTC. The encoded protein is CASSEINEQYF.